This T cell receptor beta chain is from a study of CD8 T cells in Susac syndrome (dated by TCRdb to the late 2010s). For the study in its entirety: Of the Susac syndrome patients who were sequenced, five or six had clinically active disease and roughly 8 were in clinical remission. At blood withdrawal, Susac syndrome patients were therapy-naive, treated with corticosteroids (with IVIg additionally given to some), or treated with IVIg alone. Whether CD8+ T cell activation and differentiation in Susac syndrome was antigen driven was tested using repertoire sequencing.

Overall study outcomes, separate from this receptor: The TCR sequencing and HLA analysis was acknowledged to have included a relatively small number of individuals. No clonal expansion was detected in the CD4+ T cell repertoire of Susac syndrome patients.

The junction carries 8 bases between V and J, which are trimmed by 2 bases and 4 bases respectively. The CDR3 covers 12 residues, taking in both the cysteine and the phenylalanine. Of the read, only the CDR3 DNA is kept; its 36 bases are in frame from base 1. The germline V gene (reference sequence) yields GTSNPN for CDR1 and SVGIG for CDR2. Note on this clonotype: Its antigen specificity is not known. Base qualities were left out, and no much larger clone turns up one base away.

High-throughput TCR beta sequencing profiled peripheral blood CD8+ and CD4+ T cells from healthy donors, Susac syndrome patients and multiple sclerosis patients. The Susac syndrome patients fulfilled recently defined diagnostic criteria for either definite or probable disease. CD8+ TEMRA cells were enriched by FACS, while bulk CD8+ and CD4+ T cells were purified by magnetic negative isolation. Blood was collected in EDTA tubes and processed within 24 hours, with PBMCs isolated through density gradient centrifugation. PBMCs intended for TCR sequencing were frozen in liquid nitrogen and were later thawed in a 37 degrees C water bath. A purity of at least 90% was achieved for sorted or isolated CD4+, CD8+ and CD8+ TEMRA cells. RNA was extracted using the RNeasy kit, and roughly 0.45 to 1 microgram was reverse transcribed with random hexamers. The immunoSEQ multiplex PCR assay, covering 54 Vbeta and 13 Jbeta segments, was used to amplify TCR beta CDR3 regions. To correct PCR amplification bias, a synthetic template baseline was used for both primer optimization and computational correction. For the original study's pipeline: Reads were assigned to V, D and J genes according to IMGT and analyzed in immunoSEQ Analyzer, with only productive sequences retained. Clonality was calculated as one minus the Shannon entropy normalized by log2 of the number of productive unique sequences. For each patient and control, public and private clones were evaluated within the 100 most prevalent clones. Clones were defined as Susac-specific if absent from the healthy and MS cohorts, from approximately 1,100 published viral clones and from other ImmuneACCESS disease sequences. The public reads were reanalyzed by TCRdb: fastp trimming at Q25, MiXCR alignment, in-frame beta chains only. Entries that share a CDR3 protein sequence are merged under the most common genes and DNA. The V and J calls were not made by the authors but by TCRdb's processing. The sample table records about 120,000 distinct CDR3 sequences; roughly 95% of these occur just once. The ten largest clones add up to roughly 0.14% of the sample.

The sequence came from a human donor with Susac syndrome. The sample comprised CD4+ T cells from PBMCs. The chain uses TRBV30 and TRBJ1-1; D gene: possibly TRBD1, on 6 matching bases. The encoded CDR3 is CAWSRGPTEAFF. The DNA is as follows: TGTGCCTGGAGTCGGGGGCCCACTGAAGCTTTCTTT. When the CDR3 is completed using the reference TRBV30 and TRBJ1-1 genes on either side, the full variable domain is SQTIHQWPATLVQPVGSPLSLECTVEGTSNPNLYWYRQAAGRGLQLLFYSVGIGQISSEVPQNLSASRPQDRQFILSSKKLLLSDSGFYLCAWSRGPTEAFFGQGTRLTVV.